One sample yielded the 28 T cell receptor beta chains listed below, sequenced in a study of blood T cells in healthy people across ages. For the second PCR, which ran for about 7 to 11 cycles, a sample-barcoded 5' primer and a J-beta primer mix were used. TCRdb analysed the 5' RACE reads with MiXCR anew, one entry per CDR3 protein. Among 1,800,000 or so distinct CDR3 sequences, 30% to 40% were seen once, and the ten largest hold more than 20%. Material for sequencing was blood. The receptors were gathered from a human donor in good health.

The V and J genes are TRBV11-1 and TRBJ1-2; D unresolved. Deletions cut 3 bases from V and 5 bases from J, with 16 bases between. CDR1 and CDR2 (germline): SGHAT, FQDESV (reference sequence). The CDR3 loop spans 15 amino acids. The CDR3: CASSFSSDAGYGYTF. The CDR3 region has the DNA TGTGCCAGCAGCTTCTCGTCGGACGCCGGATATGGCTACACCTTC.

V is TRBV27 and J is TRBJ1-1, with a weak D call TRBD1 (6 bases). V was clipped by 5 bases and J by 6 bases, with 16 bases between them. CDR1 is MNHEY and CDR2 is SMNVEV in the germline V gene (reference sequence). This CDR3 has 14 amino acids. In nucleotides, the CDR3 is TGTGCCAGCAGTCCCCCCGGAGGGGGGGCTGAAGCTTTCTTT. Encoded protein: CASSPPGGGAEAFF.

This sequence joins TRBV7-2 and TRBJ2-5; D call uncertain. Germline V gene sequence: CDR1 SGHTA, CDR2 FQGNSA. Trimming cost V 2 bases and J 4 bases, with 11 bases left between them. This CDR3 region has 14 residues. Here the CDR3 reads CASSLSASLETQYF. The CDR3 region has the DNA TGTGCCAGCAGCTTATCGGCTTCGTTAGAGACCCAGTACTTC.

Of note for this clonotype: The junction shows a germline mismatch at one end, possibly a read error. V is TRBV5-6 and J is TRBJ1-1, with a weak D call TRBD1 (5 bases). Germline V gives CDR1 SGHDT, CDR2 YYEEEE. This CDR3 comprises 14 residues. The DNA for the CDR3 is TGTGCCAGCAGCCAAGACCCGGGGGTCACTGAAACTTTCTTT. Protein sequence: CASSQDPGVTETFF.

This clonotype has only a few counts. The chain employs TRBV7-9 and TRBJ2-3, with D unclear. CDR1 and CDR2 (germline): SEHNR, FQNEAQ (reference sequence). Trimming removed 7 bases from V and 3 bases from J, with 20 bases in between. The CDR3 runs 16 residues. The CDR3 nucleotides are TGTGCCAGCAACTCGTTAATTACAGTTACTACAGATACGCAGTATTTT. It codes for CASNSLITVTTDTQYF.

This clonotype was seen ten or more times. This sequence joins TRBV12-3 or TRBV12-4 and TRBJ2-1; D remains unclear. This CDR3 contains 13 residues. V was cut by 5 bases and J by 7 bases, with 12 bases left in between. The CDR3 reads CASSLATLNEQFF. Written as DNA, the CDR3 is TGTGCCAGCAGTCTTGCGACTCTGAATGAGCAGTTCTTC.

This clonotype turned up a few times. J is TRBJ2-7 and V is TRBV6-5; D gene unclear. Germline V gene sequence: CDR1 MNHEY, CDR2 SVGAGI. The CDR3 totals 16 residues. V dropped 2 bases and J dropped 3 bases, with 17 bases sitting between them. CDR3 DNA: TGTGCCAGCAGTTACACCCAGCTTTTGTATGGCTACGAGCAGTACTTC. This gives the protein CASSYTQLLYGYEQYF.

This clonotype was counted between two and nine times. The gene calls are TRBV29-1 and TRBJ1-1; D uncertain. Trimming took off 5 bases at V and 1 base at J, with 8 bases between the two ends. The CDR3 extends over 12 amino acids. Germline CDR1 reads SQVTM; CDR2 reads ANQGSEA. CDR3 sequence (DNA): TGCAGCGTTCTCCGGTCGAACACTGAAGCTTTCTTT. It encodes CSVLRSNTEAFF.

Worth noting for this clonotype: A read error may produce the germline difference seen at one junction end. The V gene is TRBV4-3, the J gene TRBJ2-3; D may be TRBD2 (5 bases). The CDR3 sequence is 15 residues long. Germline V CDR1 and CDR2: LGHNA, YSLEER. This CDR3 is CASTTEATNTDTRYF. CDR3 bases: TGCGCCAGCACCACGGAGGCGACCAACACAGATACGCGGTATTTT.

This clonotype has more than one count but fewer than ten. CDR3 residues: CASSPSLFEAFF. The DNA for the CDR3 is TGTGCCAGCAGTCCATCCCTTTTCGAAGCTTTCTTT. The chain links TRBV12-3 or TRBV12-4 to TRBJ1-1; D unresolved. CDR3 size: 12 residues. Trimming took off 5 bases at V and 8 bases at J, with 12 bases between the two ends.

This clonotype was found a few times. The chain links TRBV12-3 or TRBV12-4 to TRBJ1-4, with D uncertain. The CDR3 has 15 residues. With 6 bases removed from V and 7 bases from J, the gap between germline ends came to 18 bases. CDR3 sequence reads: CASSLHPVGGEKLFF. For the CDR3, the DNA is TGTGCCAGCAGCTTACACCCTGTAGGTGGTGAAAAACTGTTTTTT.

This chain connects TRBV10-3 to TRBJ2-7; TRBD2 is a possible D gene (6 bases). Germline assignment: CDR1 ENHRY and CDR2 SYGVKD. V was trimmed by 11 bases and J by 7 bases, leaving 21 bases between them. CDR3 size: 13 residues. CDR3 nucleotides: TGTGCCTCCGCCGGGGGACGAGGAATTGAGCAGTACTTC. It is translated as CASAGGRGIEQYF.

The chain uses TRBV6-2 or TRBV6-3 and TRBJ1-2; D call uncertain. V was cut by 4 bases and J by 8 bases, with 11 bases left in between. The CDR3 loop spans 12 amino acids. CDR1 is MNHEY, CDR2 SVGEGT, per germline. Written as DNA, the CDR3 is TGTGCCAGCAGTTCTCAGATTTTGGGCTACACCTTC. Translation: CASSSQILGYTF.

About this clonotype itself: The CDR3 does not close with the conserved phenylalanine or tryptophan, likely indicating a read error. This chain uses TRBV28 with TRBJ1-5, with 7 bases lining up with TRBD1. The CDR3 extends over 17 amino acids. Germline loops: CDR1 MDHEN, CDR2 SYDVKM. Germline trimming cut 5 bases from V and 1 base from J; bases unmatched to any gene: 11. This chain's CDR3 is CASSPSIGQASNQPQHV. CDR3 nucleotides: TGTGCCAGCAGTCCGTCTATAGGACAGGCCAGCAATCAGCCCCAGCATGTT.

This chain joins TRBV20-1 and TRBJ2-7; 8 nucleotides agree with TRBD2. Losses at the gene ends were 3 bases for V and 5 bases for J; bases not matched to a gene: 9. The CDR3 extends over 14 amino acids. Looked up from germline, CDR1 is DFQATT and CDR2 is SNEGSKA (reference sequence). CDR3 residues: CSARGAGVDHEQYF. The DNA for the CDR3 is TGCAGTGCTAGGGGAGCGGGAGTGGATCACGAGCAGTACTTC.

The rearrangement joins TRBV5-5 to TRBJ2-7, with 10 positions matching TRBD1. CDR1 is SGHKS and CDR2 is YYEKEE in the germline V gene (reference sequence). The V and J ends lost 4 bases and 3 bases, in that order; junction bases with no gene match: 7. This CDR3 is built from 15 residues. DNA for the CDR3: TGTGCCAGCAGCCTAGGGACAGGGGCGAACTACGAGCAGTACTTC. Its translation: CASSLGTGANYEQYF.

This clonotype was found a few times. V and J are TRBV29-1 and TRBJ2-1; weak D call: TRBD1 (6 bases). Trimming removed 7 bases from V and 7 bases from J, with 14 bases in between. Germline V gene data show CDR1 as SQVTM and CDR2 as ANQGSEA. The CDR3 totals 12 residues. CDR3 in DNA: TGCAGCGCATACAGGGTAATAAATGAGCAGTTCTTC. This translates into CSAYRVINEQFF.

This clonotype was seen at least ten times. The V call is TRBV20-1, the J call TRBJ2-3; 9 bases agree with TRBD2. Trimming took 0 bases from V and 6 from J; bases not matched to a gene: 10. The CDR3 is made up of 16 amino acids. Germline loops: CDR1 DFQATT, CDR2 SNEGSKA (reference sequence). The CDR3 nucleotides are TGCAGTGCTAGAGATCGGTTAGCGGGGGACACGGATACGCAGTATTTT. Protein: CSARDRLAGDTDTQYF.

This clonotype came up a few times. The chain combines TRBV29-1 with TRBJ2-7, with D hard to call. The CDR3 is 11 amino acids. The V end lost 6 bases, the J end lost 2 bases, and 8 bases lay between the germline ends. Per the germline V gene, CDR1 is SQVTM and CDR2 is ANQGSEA. CDR3 residues: CSVVTAYEQYF. Here the CDR3 DNA reads TGCAGCGTCGTGACGGCCTACGAGCAGTACTTC.

This clonotype was observed many times. V and J are TRBV6-5 and TRBJ2-7, with 7 bases fitting TRBD1. The J segment lost 2 bases and the V segment lost 6 bases, leaving 10 bases of the junction unmatched. The CDR3 is 15 residues long. CDR1 and CDR2 from the germline V gene are MNHEY and SVGAGI. CDR3 nucleotide sequence: TGTGCCAGCAGACGACAGGGTTCGGATCCCTACGAGCAGTACTTC. As protein: CASRRQGSDPYEQYF.

The chain links TRBV6-5 to TRBJ2-3; possibly TRBD1 for D (6 bases). The CDR3 has 12 residues. The germline V gene has CDR1 MNHEY and CDR2 SVGAGI. V lost 6 bases and J lost 11, with 15 bases in between. The CDR3 sequence is CASRSSQGGQYF. DNA for the CDR3: TGTGCCAGCAGGTCCTCTCAAGGGGGGCAGTATTTT.

This clonotype was seen at least ten times. The V and J genes are TRBV5-1 and TRBJ1-6; D remains unclear. The CDR3 contains 12 residues. Per the germline V gene, CDR1 is SGHRS and CDR2 is YFSETQ. The V end was cut by 0 bases, the J end by 5 bases, with 0 bases between. CDR3 protein: CASSLDNSPLHF. For the CDR3, the DNA is TGCGCCAGCAGCTTGGATAATTCACCCCTCCACTTT. The entire variable domain, with the rest obtained from reference TRBV5-1 and TRBJ1-6, is as follows: KAGVTQTPRYLIKTRGQQVTLSCSPISGHRSVSWYQQTPGQGLQFLFEYFSETQRNKGNFPGRFSGRQFSNSRSEMNVSTLELGDSALYLCASSLDNSPLHFGNGTRLTVT.

This clonotype was observed once. The rearrangement uses TRBV27 and TRBJ1-4; perhaps TRBD1 as D (5 bases). CDR1 is MNHEY, CDR2 SMNVEV, per germline (reference sequence). V was trimmed by 3 bases and J by 7 bases, leaving 9 bases between them. CDR3 length: 13 amino acids. CDR3 in amino acids: CASSFGGSEKLFF. The CDR3 region has the DNA TGTGCCAGCAGTTTTGGGGGAAGTGAAAAACTGTTTTTT. The variable domain in full, completed from reference TRBV27 and TRBJ1-4, reads EAQVTQNPRYLITVTGKKLTVTCSQNMNHEYMSWYRQDPGLGLRQIYYSMNVEVTDKGDVPEGYKVSRKEKRNFPLILESPSPNQTSLYFCASSFGGSEKLFFGSGTQLSVL.

This clonotype has a handful of counts. The V gene is TRBV6-2 or TRBV6-3, the J gene TRBJ1-2, with D possibly being TRBD1 (5 bases). Germline values: CDR1 MNHEY, CDR2 SVGEGT. Trimming removed 10 bases at V and 6 bases at J, with 15 bases between. CDR3 length equals 12 residues. As DNA, the CDR3 is TGTGCCACCAAGCCGGGGCTGGATGGCTACACCTTC. Translated: CATKPGLDGYTF.

V and J are TRBV27 and TRBJ1-2; D unresolved. The CDR3 loop spans 13 amino acids. Germline CDR1 and CDR2: MNHEY and SMNVEV (reference sequence). V was shortened by 5 bases and J by 4 bases, with 11 bases between the two germline ends. CDR3 amino acids: CASSATLVYGYTF. The CDR3 DNA follows: TGTGCCAGCAGTGCTACATTAGTCTATGGCTACACCTTC.

In its sample, this clonotype was seen a few times. The chain combines TRBV7-3 with TRBJ1-2, with D maybe TRBD1 (5 bases). The V gene lost 5 bases and the J gene lost 4 bases, with 17 bases spanning the gap. The CDR3 runs 15 residues. Germline assignment: CDR1 SGHTA and CDR2 FQGTGA. CDR3 protein: CASSGAWGTVYGYTF. In DNA, the CDR3 is TGTGCCAGCAGCGGGGCATGGGGGACGGTCTATGGCTACACCTTC.

This clonotype has a count of ten or more. The chain combines TRBV29-1 with TRBJ2-4; 7 bases agree with TRBD2. Germline CDR1 SQVTM, CDR2 ANQGSEA. There are 12 residues in the CDR3. V lost 0 bases to trimming and J lost 8 bases; unmatched junction nucleotides: 1. CDR3 bases: TGCAGCGTTGAAGATGGGAGGGACATTCAGTACTTC. This sequence encodes CSVEDGRDIQYF.

This clonotype has a count of ten or more. V gene TRBV20-1 combines with J gene TRBJ2-7, with a possible D match to TRBD2 (5 bases). The CDR3 contains 12 residues. V dropped 6 bases and J dropped 4 bases, with 13 bases sitting between them. CDR1 and CDR2 from the germline V gene are DFQATT and SNEGSKA (reference sequence). In nucleotides, the CDR3 is TGCAGTGCGGCTCCCAGCGGTTACGAGCAGTACTTC. Encoded protein: CSAAPSGYEQYF.